These T cell receptor beta chains were read from a single sample in a study of T cells in Graves' hyperthyroidism and ophthalmopathy. TCRdb re-analysed the multiplex PCR reads in MiXCR, keeping a single row per CDR3 protein. The data hold about 210,000 distinct CDR3 sequences, with approximately 17% observed a single time. Sequenced material: blood. These receptors all stem from a man aged 50 to 59 with Graves' hyperthyroidism. Each CDR3 is given with its conserved first and last residue. A D gene is named only where the DNA matches it firmly. Clone sizes are given selectively: once, few, many, or a class where the clone is expanded.

j_gene,d_gene,abundance,v_gene,CDR3aa,CDR3nt
TRBJ2-1,TRBD2,many,TRBV27,CASSLGLARYNEQFF,TGTGCCAGCAGTCTTGGACTAGCGCGGTACAATGAGCAGTTCTTC
TRBJ2-6,TRBD1,-,TRBV7-9,CASSRQGAGANVLTF,TGTGCCAGCAGCCGACAGGGAGCTGGGGCCAACGTCCTGACTTTC
TRBJ1-1,-,many,TRBV2,CASSEPEEGENTEAFF,TGTGCCAGCAGTGAGCCCGAGGAAGGGGAGAACACTGAAGCTTTCTTT
TRBJ2-5,-,many,TRBV7-8,CASSVSRGQETQYF,TGTGCCAGCAGCGTTTCCCGAGGCCAAGAGACCCAGTACTTC
TRBJ2-7,TRBD2,-,TRBV20-1,CSARPGLAGGLYEQYF,TGCAGTGCTAGACCAGGACTAGCGGGAGGCCTCTACGAGCAGTACTTC
TRBJ2-2,-,many,TRBV6-1,CASSEIGHTGELFF,TGTGCCAGCAGTGAGATAGGGCACACCGGGGAGCTGTTTTTT
TRBJ2-3,-,many,TRBV11-3,CASSLADWETTDTQYF,TGTGCCAGCAGCTTAGCGGACTGGGAGACCACAGATACGCAGTATTTT
TRBJ2-5,-,few,TRBV10-3,CAISESSGVGETQYF,TGTGCCATCAGTGAGTCGTCGGGAGTTGGAGAGACCCAGTACTTC
TRBJ2-7,-,many,TRBV9,CASEPGHRSGEQYF,TGTGCCAGTGAACCGGGACACCGTTCCGGGGAGCAGTACTTC
TRBJ2-3,TRBD1,-,TRBV19,CASSQPPGQRTDTQYF,TGTGCCAGTAGCCAACCTCCGGGACAGAGGACAGATACGCAGTATTTT
TRBJ2-7,TRBD2,many,TRBV7-8,CASSPSASGTAYEQYF,TGTGCCAGCAGCCCCTCGGCTAGCGGGACAGCCTACGAGCAGTACTTC
TRBJ1-5,TRBD1,many,TRBV6-1,CASILQGSSNQPQHF,TGTGCCAGCATTTTACAGGGGTCTAGCAATCAGCCCCAGCATTTT
TRBJ2-2,-,-,TRBV20-1,CSARGLRTNTGELFF,TGCAGTGCTCGTGGATTACGAACGAACACCGGGGAGCTGTTTTTT
TRBJ2-7,-,-,TRBV6-1,CASSELSKAGMTYEQYF,TGTGCCAGCAGTGAGCTCTCGAAGGCAGGAATGACCTACGAGCAGTACTTC
TRBJ2-5,-,-,TRBV5-1,CASSTAQETQYF,TGCGCCAGCAGCACGGCCCAAGAGACCCAGTACTTC
TRBJ1-6,TRBD1,many,TRBV11-3,CASSPPSTGDGSPLHF,TGTGCCAGCAGCCCTCCCTCGACAGGGGATGGGTCACCCCTCCACTTT
TRBJ2-3,TRBD2,-,TRBV5-1,CASSLATSGRSDTQYF,TGCGCCAGCAGCTTGGCAACTAGCGGGAGGTCAGATACGCAGTATTTT
TRBJ2-1,-,few,TRBV29-1,CSLIDGVVQFF,TGCAGCCTGATTGACGGTGTTGTGCAGTTCTTC
TRBJ1-5,-,few,TRBV28,CASRGPGQPQHF,TGTGCCAGCAGGGGGCCTGGTCAGCCCCAGCATTTT
TRBJ2-1,-,many,TRBV5-1,CASSIWDGGSYNEQFF,TGCGCCAGCAGCATATGGGATGGCGGTTCCTACAATGAGCAGTTCTTC
TRBJ1-1,TRBD1,many,TRBV6-1,CASSDGGTGASEAFF,TGTGCCAGCAGTGATGGAGGGACAGGGGCGTCTGAAGCTTTCTTT
TRBJ2-5,TRBD2,many,TRBV12-3/TRBV12-4,CASSLGLAGVRETQYF,TGTGCCAGCAGTTTAGGCCTAGCGGGAGTTAGGGAGACCCAGTACTTC
TRBJ2-1,TRBD2,many,TRBV18,CASSLTSGPNEQFF,TGTGCCAGCTCCCTAACTAGCGGGCCGAATGAGCAGTTCTTC
TRBJ2-5,-,many,TRBV7-8,CASSATGDQETQYF,TGTGCCAGCAGCGCAACTGGGGATCAAGAGACCCAGTACTTC
TRBJ2-1,TRBD2,many,TRBV4-2,CASSQGGLAGGFRSYNEQFF,TGTGCCAGCAGCCAGGGGGGACTAGCGGGAGGGTTTCGCTCCTACAATGAGCAGTTCTTC
TRBJ1-2,TRBD1,-,TRBV7-2,CASSRGGIGGYTF,TGTGCCAGCAGCCGAGGGGGCATTGGGGGCTACACCTTC
TRBJ2-1,TRBD2,many,TRBV2,CSGAGDSYNEQFF,TGTTCAGGAGCGGGAGATAGCTACAATGAGCAGTTCTTC
TRBJ2-1,TRBD2,-,TRBV27,CASSFGQGLAGGSGGRVEQFF,TGTGCCAGCAGTTTTGGACAAGGACTAGCGGGAGGTTCGGGGGGGAGGGTTGAGCAGTTCTTC
TRBJ2-1,TRBD2,many,TRBV20-1,CSARVTGLLGEQFF,TGCAGTGCTAGAGTCACGGGACTATTAGGGGAGCAGTTCTTC
TRBJ2-5,-,many,TRBV7-9,CASSSTGRPEETQYF,TGTGCCAGCAGCTCCACTGGACGCCCGGAAGAGACCCAGTACTTC
TRBJ2-7,-,many,TRBV20-1,CSARDNYDYEQYF,TGCAGTGCTAGAGATAATTACGACTACGAGCAGTACTTC
TRBJ2-7,TRBD2,once,TRBV6-8,CASKLLAGGSYEQYF,TGTGCCAGCAAACTACTAGCGGGAGGGAGCTACGAGCAGTACTTC
TRBJ2-3,TRBD2,-,TRBV11-2,CASSSGLVGFTDTQYF,TGTGCCAGCAGCTCGGGACTAGTGGGTTTCACAGATACGCAGTATTTT
TRBJ2-1,TRBD2,-,TRBV20-1,CSARTSGRVANEQFF,TGCAGTGCTAGAACTAGCGGGAGGGTTGCCAATGAGCAGTTCTTC